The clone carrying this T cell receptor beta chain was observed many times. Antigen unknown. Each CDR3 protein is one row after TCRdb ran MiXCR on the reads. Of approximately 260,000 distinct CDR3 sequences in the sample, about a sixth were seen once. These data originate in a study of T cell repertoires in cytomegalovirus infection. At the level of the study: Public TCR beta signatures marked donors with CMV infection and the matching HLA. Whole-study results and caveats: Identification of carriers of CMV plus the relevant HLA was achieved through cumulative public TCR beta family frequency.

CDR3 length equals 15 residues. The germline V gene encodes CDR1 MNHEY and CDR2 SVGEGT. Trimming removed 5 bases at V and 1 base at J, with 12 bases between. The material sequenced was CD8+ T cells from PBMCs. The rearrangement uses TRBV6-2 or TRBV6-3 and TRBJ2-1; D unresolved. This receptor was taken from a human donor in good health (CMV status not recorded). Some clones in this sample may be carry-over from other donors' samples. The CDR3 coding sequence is TGTGCCAGCAGTCCCCCGGAGCTATCCTACAATGAGCAGTTCTTC. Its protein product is CASSPPELSYNEQFF.